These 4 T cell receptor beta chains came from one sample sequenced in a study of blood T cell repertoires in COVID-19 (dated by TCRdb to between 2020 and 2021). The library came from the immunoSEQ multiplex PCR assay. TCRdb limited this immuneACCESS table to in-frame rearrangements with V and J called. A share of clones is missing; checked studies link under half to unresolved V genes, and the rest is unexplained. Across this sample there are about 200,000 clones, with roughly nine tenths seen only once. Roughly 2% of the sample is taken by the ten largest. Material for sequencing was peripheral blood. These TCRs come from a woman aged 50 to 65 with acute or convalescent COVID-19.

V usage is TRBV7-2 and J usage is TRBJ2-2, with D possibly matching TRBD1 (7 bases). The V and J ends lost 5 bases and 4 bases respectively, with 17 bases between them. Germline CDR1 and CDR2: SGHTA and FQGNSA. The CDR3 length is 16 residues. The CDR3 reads CASSPQGRRATGELFF. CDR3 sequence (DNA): TGTGCCAGCAGCCCACAGGGGAGGCGGGCCACCGGGGAGCTGTTTTTT. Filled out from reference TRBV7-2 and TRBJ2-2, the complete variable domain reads GAGVSQSPSNKVTEKGKDVELRCDPISGHTALYWYRQSLGQGLEFLIYFQGNSAPDKSGLPSDRFSAERTGGSVSTLTIQRTQQEDSAVYLCASSPQGRRATGELFFGEGSRLTVL.

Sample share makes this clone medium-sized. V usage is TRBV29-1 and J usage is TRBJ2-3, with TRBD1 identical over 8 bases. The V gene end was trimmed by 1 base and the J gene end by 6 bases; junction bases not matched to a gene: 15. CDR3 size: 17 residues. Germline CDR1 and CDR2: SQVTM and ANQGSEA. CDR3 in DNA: TGCAGCGTTGAAGGTTTCCCCGACAGGGGCTTTGGGGATACGCAGTATTTT. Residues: CSVEGFPDRGFGDTQYF.

The CDR3 DNA reads as TGTGCCATCTCCAGCGGGAGTACGTACGAGCAGTACTTC. Its translation: CAISSGSTYEQYF. J is TRBJ2-7 and V is TRBV10-3; 8 bases line up with TRBD2. Germline CDR1 ENHRY, CDR2 SYGVKD. The length of the CDR3 is 13 residues. With 8 bases clipped from V and 4 bases from J, the junction kept 7 bases outside the gene matches.

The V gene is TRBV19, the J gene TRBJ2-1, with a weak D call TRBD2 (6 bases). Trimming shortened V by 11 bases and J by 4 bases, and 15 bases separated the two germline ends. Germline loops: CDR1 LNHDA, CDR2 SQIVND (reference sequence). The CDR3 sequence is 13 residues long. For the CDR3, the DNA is TGTGCCTGCGCGGGCGCGGGGTACAATGAGCAGTTCTTC. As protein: CACAGAGYNEQFF.